The 25 T cell receptor beta chains reported below all come from one sample, sequenced in a study of radiation and T cells in renal cell carcinoma. Indicated time point: blood 4 weeks post-SBRT, at nephrectomy. Treatment denoted: 15 Gy SBRT to primary tumor, nephrectomy 4 weeks later. TCRdb's table, derived via immunoSEQ multiplex PCR, lists solely in-frame clones and lacks some. This table holds just over 95,000 clones, around 80% found once. The sample was blood, taken from a patient whose treatment included radiotherapy and nephrectomy. Receptors were obtained from a man aged 55-75 years with renal cell carcinoma.

The chain is built from TRBV6-4 and TRBJ1-1; D may be TRBD1 (5 bases). Germline lookup yields CDR1 MRHNA and CDR2 SNTAGT. This CDR3 has 15 residues. Trimming removed 0 bases at V and 1 base at J, with 9 bases between. CDR3 residues: CASSDSGDPNTEAFF. The DNA for the CDR3 is TGTGCCAGCAGTGACTCAGGGGATCCGAACACTGAAGCTTTCTTT.

This sequence joins TRBV27 and TRBJ2-7; tentative D call: TRBD2 (6 bases). CDR3 length: 14 residues. The germline CDR1 and CDR2 sequences are MNHEY and SMNVEV (reference sequence). V was cut by 1 base and J by 1 base, with 8 bases left in between. The chain's CDR3 is CASSLFGTSYEQYF. The CDR3 nucleotides are TGTGCCAGCAGTTTATTCGGGACTTCCTACGAGCAGTACTTC.

The chain is built from TRBV5-1 and TRBJ2-2; D is possibly TRBD1 (5 bases). V lost 4 bases to trimming and J lost 5 bases, with 12 bases between them. CDR1 is SGHRS and CDR2 is YFSETQ in the germline V gene. The CDR3 has 14 amino acids. The CDR3 here is CASSRQGETGELFF. DNA for the CDR3: TGCGCCAGCAGCCGGCAAGGGGAAACCGGGGAGCTGTTTTTT. The full variable domain, completed using reference TRBV5-1 and TRBJ2-2, is KAGVTQTPRYLIKTRGQQVTLSCSPISGHRSVSWYQQTPGQGLQFLFEYFSETQRNKGNFPGRFSGRQFSNSRSEMNVSTLELGDSALYLCASSRQGETGELFFGEGSRLTVL.

The chain recombines TRBV18 with TRBJ2-7, with 9 bases fitting TRBD2. The germline V gene encodes CDR1 KGHSH and CDR2 LQKENI. V lost 3 bases and J lost 5; bases outside the gene matches: 5. This CDR3 has 14 residues. CDR3 nucleotides: TGTGCCAGCTCACCTAGCGGGAGTTCCGACGAGCAGTACTTC. This codes for CASSPSGSSDEQYF.

The chain recombines TRBV7-9 with TRBJ2-7; D unresolved. Germline V gene data show CDR1 as SEHNR and CDR2 as FQNEAQ (reference sequence). The CDR3 has 13 residues. Trimming took 1 base from V and 3 from J, leaving 7 bases between them. The CDR3 loop reads CASSLGPVYEQYF. CDR3 in DNA: TGTGCCAGCAGCTTAGGGCCGGTCTACGAGCAGTACTTC.

The CDR3 DNA reads as TGTGCCAGCAGTTCCCTAGCGGGCAGTGGGACAGATACGCAGTATTTT. As protein: CASSSLAGSGTDTQYF. The chain carries TRBV27 and TRBJ2-3; 8 bases are shared with TRBD2. This CDR3 contains 16 residues. V trimming: 4 bases; J trimming: 3 bases; junction bases outside the gene matches: 9. Germline V gene lookup returns CDR1 MNHEY and CDR2 SMNVEV (reference sequence).

The rearrangement joins TRBV25-1 to TRBJ1-1; D unclear. With 7 bases removed from V and 2 bases from J, the gap between germline ends came to 11 bases. The germline V gene encodes CDR1 MGHDK and CDR2 SYGVNS. This CDR3 spans 13 amino acids. CDR3 residues: CASIGQLNTEAFF. Here the CDR3 DNA reads TGTGCCAGCATAGGTCAGCTTAACACTGAAGCTTTCTTT.

The chain couples TRBV19 to TRBJ2-7; tentatively, D is TRBD1 (7 bases). Germline values: CDR1 LNHDA, CDR2 SQIVND (reference sequence). The CDR3 runs to 15 residues. V was cut by 5 bases and J by 0 bases, with 14 bases left in between. CDR3 region: CASSLGGQRSYEQYF. As DNA, the CDR3 is TGTGCCAGTAGTCTCGGGGGACAGCGCTCCTACGAGCAGTACTTC.

The chain combines TRBV6-1 with TRBJ1-3; D not certain. CDR1 is MNHNS, CDR2 SASEGT, per germline. Between the trimmed V and J ends, which lost 9 bases and 4 bases, there was a span of 13 bases. The CDR3 is made up of 13 amino acids. The CDR3 spells CASGISSGNTIYF. CDR3 nucleotide sequence: TGTGCCAGTGGGATTAGTTCCGGAAACACCATATATTTT.

The chain combines TRBV28 with TRBJ2-5; D is possibly TRBD2 (6 bases). The V end was cut by 5 bases, the J end by 1 base, with 17 bases between. CDR1 and CDR2 from the germline V gene are MDHEN and SYDVKM. This CDR3 spans 16 amino acids. CDR3 protein: CASSGPSGYFQETQYF. The CDR3 DNA reads as TGTGCCAGCAGTGGTCCGAGCGGGTATTTCCAAGAGACCCAGTACTTC.

For the CDR3, the DNA is TGTGCCAGTAGCTCCGACTTCACCGGGGAGCTGTTTTTT. Protein product: CASSSDFTGELFF. J is TRBJ2-2 and V is TRBV19; D ambiguous. The germline V gene encodes CDR1 LNHDA and CDR2 SQIVND (reference sequence). Trimming took off 6 bases at V and 4 bases at J, with 9 bases between the two ends. The CDR3 runs 13 residues.

The chain is built from TRBV9 and TRBJ2-6, with D unclear. V was pared by 6 bases and J by 0 bases, with 13 bases between. Germline V gene sequence: CDR1 SGDLS, CDR2 YYNGEE. This CDR3 has 16 residues. The CDR3 is CASTRHQSSGANVLTF. CDR3 bases: TGTGCCAGCACCAGACATCAGAGCTCTGGGGCCAACGTCCTGACTTTC.

This chain joins TRBV7-9 and TRBJ1-2, with a weak D call TRBD1 (5 bases). Germline values: CDR1 SEHNR, CDR2 FQNEAQ (reference sequence). Deletions cut 5 bases from V and 6 bases from J, with 16 bases between. CDR3 length: 14 residues. This CDR3 is CASSPKGREDGYTF. The CDR3 DNA is TGTGCCAGCAGCCCTAAGGGCAGGGAGGATGGCTACACCTTC.

V usage is TRBV15 and J usage is TRBJ1-2; D gene unclear. Trimming removed 2 bases from V and 9 bases from J, with 10 bases in between. CDR3 length equals 12 residues. Per germline, CDR1 LNHNV and CDR2 YYDKDF (reference sequence). CDR3 sequence reads: CATSRLGESYTF. CDR3 DNA sequence: TGTGCCACCAGCAGATTGGGCGAGAGCTACACCTTC.

The V call is TRBV4-1, the J call TRBJ1-3; the match to TRBD1 covers 7 bases. This CDR3 is 15 amino acids long. Germline loops: CDR1 MGHRA, CDR2 YSYEKL. Germline trimming cut 4 bases from V and 0 bases from J; bases unmatched to any gene: 3. As DNA, the CDR3 is TGCGCCAGCAGCCGGGGGACAGCCTCTGGAAACACCATATATTTT. Its translation is CASSRGTASGNTIYF.

In DNA form, the CDR3 reads TGTGCCAGCAGTTACGCGGGGGGCTCCTACAATGAGCAGTTCTTC. This encodes CASSYAGGSYNEQFF. The chain combines TRBV6-5 with TRBJ2-1, with 8 positions matching TRBD2. This CDR3 spans 15 amino acids. Trimming at V came to 2 bases and at J to 0 bases, leaving 0 bases not matched to a gene. The V gene's germline CDR1 is MNHEY and CDR2 SVGAGI.

The chain couples TRBV5-6 to TRBJ2-7; a weak D match, TRBD1 (6 bases). Germline V gene data show CDR1 as SGHDT and CDR2 as YYEEEE. This CDR3 spans 14 amino acids. V lost 8 bases, J lost 2 bases, and 17 bases lay in between. This CDR3 is CARENRVGTYEQYF. The CDR3 bases are TGTGCCAGGGAAAACAGGGTTGGAACCTACGAGCAGTACTTC.

The V and J genes are TRBV7-2 and TRBJ2-7; D is tentatively TRBD1 or TRBD2 (5 bases each). V lost 2 bases and J lost 2, with 13 bases in between. The CDR3 has 15 residues. Germline V gene sequence: CDR1 SGHTA, CDR2 FQGNSA. DNA for the CDR3: TGTGCCAGCAGCTTATTAATGGGACCTGCCTACGAGCAGTACTTC. Translated: CASSLLMGPAYEQYF.

This sequence joins TRBV4-3 and TRBJ2-2, with D possibly being TRBD1 (5 bases). Looked up from germline, CDR1 is LGHNA and CDR2 is YSLEER. The CDR3 extends over 15 amino acids. V lost 4 bases and J lost 1, with 10 bases in between. For the CDR3, the DNA is TGCGCCAGCAGCCGGGGCGGACAGAACACCGGGGAGCTGTTTTTT. This translates into CASSRGGQNTGELFF.

The V call is TRBV5-1, the J call TRBJ2-1, with D unresolved. Germline V lookup: CDR1 SGHRS, CDR2 YFSETQ. There are 12 residues in the CDR3. The V end lost 0 bases, the J end lost 8 bases, and 6 bases lay between the germline ends. The CDR3 DNA is TGCGCCAGCAGCTTGGAATGGCATGAGCAGTTCTTC. It specifies CASSLEWHEQFF. The whole variable domain, remainder taken from reference TRBV5-1 and TRBJ2-1, is KAGVTQTPRYLIKTRGQQVTLSCSPISGHRSVSWYQQTPGQGLQFLFEYFSETQRNKGNFPGRFSGRQFSNSRSEMNVSTLELGDSALYLCASSLEWHEQFFGPGTRLTVL.

J is TRBJ2-3 and V is TRBV5-4; no definite D call. From germline, CDR1 is SGHNT and CDR2 YYREEE (reference sequence). V was cut by 3 bases and J by 0 bases, with 14 bases left in between. The length of the CDR3 is 16 residues. The CDR3 nucleotides are TGTGCCAGCAGCTCACCCGGGCAGCAAAGCACAGATACGCAGTATTTT. This codes for CASSSPGQQSTDTQYF.

This clone was picked up one time. This chain links TRBV13 with TRBJ2-1; 15 nucleotides agree with TRBD2. The CDR3 covers 19 residues. Germline loops: CDR1 PRHDT, CDR2 FYEKMQ (reference sequence). V dropped 5 bases and J dropped 1; count of bases not matched to a gene: 9. Written as DNA, the CDR3 is TGTGCCAGCAGCACAGGACTAGCGGGAGGGCCTTTGTCCTACAATGAGCAGTTCTTC. This sequence encodes CASSTGLAGGPLSYNEQFF. Full variable domain (rest looked up from reference TRBV13 and TRBJ2-1): AAGVIQSPRHLIKEKRETATLKCYPIPRHDTVYWYQQGPGQDPQFLISFYEKMQSDKGSIPDRFSAQQFSDYHSELNMSSLELGDSALYFCASSTGLAGGPLSYNEQFFGPGTRLTVL.

The J gene is TRBJ2-7, the V gene TRBV28, with TRBD1 matching over 9 bases. Germline assignment: CDR1 MDHEN and CDR2 SYDVKM. The CDR3 is 20 residues long. The V gene end was trimmed by 5 bases and the J gene end by 3 bases; junction bases not matched to a gene: 23. Written as DNA, the CDR3 is TGTGCCAGCAGTGTTCCCCCTTCGGGGGCACAGGGGGCGAGGGACTACGAGCAGTACTTC. Translating it yields CASSVPPSGAQGARDYEQYF.

V and J are TRBV7-6 and TRBJ2-2; perhaps D is TRBD1 or TRBD2 (6 bases each). Deletions cut 10 bases from V and 5 bases from J, with 14 bases between. CDR1 SGHVS and CDR2 FNYEAQ come from the germline V gene. The CDR3 runs to 13 residues. The CDR3 sequence: CATHWRGTGELFF. The CDR3 coding sequence is TGTGCCACTCACTGGAGGGGGACCGGGGAGCTGTTTTTT.

This chain connects TRBV7-9 to TRBJ2-3; D may be TRBD2 (5 bases). Germline loops: CDR1 SEHNR, CDR2 FQNEAQ (reference sequence). The CDR3 is 14 amino acids. Trimming removed 3 bases from V and 3 bases from J, with 10 bases in between. The chain's CDR3 is CASSFLRGTDTQYF. The CDR3 bases are TGTGCCAGCAGCTTCCTCCGCGGGACAGATACGCAGTATTTT.